This T cell receptor beta chain came from a study of human T cells and chemical hapten exposure. Study overall: Patients, predominantly female, presented with alopecia areata, totalis or universalis. Study findings and constraints: TCRs exceeding a frequency of 1 in 1000 stayed unchanged under DPC sensitization. There was alopecia in the donors, so their immune response may differ from that of healthy people.

The time point denotes: patch test 2, 6 weeks after DPC sensitization. The treatment here: therapeutic diphenylcyclopropenone sensitization with weekly scalp DPC. Unique molecular identifiers were attached to individual cDNA molecules during library preparation. MiXCR, run by TCRdb on the RACE reads, gives a single entry per CDR3 protein. The sample consists of 69,000 or so distinct CDR3 sequences, 10% of them appearing once. This clonotype was detected many times. Its cognate antigen is unknown. Sequenced material: whole blood, taken in connection with sensitization to the hapten diphenylcyclopropenone (DPC). This clonotype originated in a woman aged 50 to 65 with alopecia areata. Some clones in this sample may be carry-over from other donors' samples.

Here the CDR3 reads CSARVSSRQVRGGYTF. For the CDR3, the DNA is TGCAGTGCTAGAGTTTCCTCTCGACAGGTCAGGGGTGGCTACACCTTC. This chain joins TRBV20-1 and TRBJ1-2; perhaps TRBD1 as D (6 bases). The germline CDR1 and CDR2 sequences are DFQATT and SNEGSKA (reference sequence). The CDR3 is 16 amino acids. V was cut by 1 base and J by 7 bases, with 22 bases left in between.